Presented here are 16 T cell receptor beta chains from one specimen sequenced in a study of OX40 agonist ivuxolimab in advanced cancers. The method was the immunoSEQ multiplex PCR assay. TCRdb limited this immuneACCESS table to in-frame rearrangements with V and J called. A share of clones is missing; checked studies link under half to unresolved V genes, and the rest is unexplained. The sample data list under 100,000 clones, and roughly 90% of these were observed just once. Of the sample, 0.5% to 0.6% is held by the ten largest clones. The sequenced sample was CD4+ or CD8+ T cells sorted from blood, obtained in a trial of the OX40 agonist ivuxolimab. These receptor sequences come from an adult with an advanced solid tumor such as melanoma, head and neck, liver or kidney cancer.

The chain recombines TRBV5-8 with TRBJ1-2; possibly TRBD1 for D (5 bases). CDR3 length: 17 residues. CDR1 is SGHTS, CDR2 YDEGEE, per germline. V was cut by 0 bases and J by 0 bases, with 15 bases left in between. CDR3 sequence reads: CASSLAWQGAPNYGYTF. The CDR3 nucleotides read TGTGCCAGCAGCTTGGCCTGGCAAGGGGCGCCTAACTATGGCTACACCTTC.

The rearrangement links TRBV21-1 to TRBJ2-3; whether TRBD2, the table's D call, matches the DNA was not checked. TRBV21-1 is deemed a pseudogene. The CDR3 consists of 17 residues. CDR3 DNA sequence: TGTGCCAGCAGCTCCCGAACTAGCGGGAGGATCTCAGATACGCAGTATTTT. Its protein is CASSSRTSGRISDTQYF.

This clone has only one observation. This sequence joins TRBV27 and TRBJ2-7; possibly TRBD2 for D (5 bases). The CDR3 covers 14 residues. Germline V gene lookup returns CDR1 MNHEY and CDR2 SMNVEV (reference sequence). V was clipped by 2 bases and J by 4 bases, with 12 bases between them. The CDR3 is CASSLGRRSYEQYF. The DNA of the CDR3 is TGTGCCAGCAGTTTAGGGAGACGTTCATACGAGCAGTACTTC.

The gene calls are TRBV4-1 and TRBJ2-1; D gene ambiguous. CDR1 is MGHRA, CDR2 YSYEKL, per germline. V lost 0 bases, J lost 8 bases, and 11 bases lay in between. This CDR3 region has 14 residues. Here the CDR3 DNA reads TGCGCCAGCAGCCAAGATCGAGCCGGTGATGAGCAGTTCTTC. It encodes CASSQDRAGDEQFF.

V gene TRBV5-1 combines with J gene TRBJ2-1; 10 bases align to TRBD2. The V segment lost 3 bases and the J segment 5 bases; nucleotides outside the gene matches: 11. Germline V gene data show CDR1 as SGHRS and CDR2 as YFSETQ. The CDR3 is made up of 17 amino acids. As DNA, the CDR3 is TGCGCCAGCAGCTCCGAACCGAGCGGGAGGGGTAACAATGAGCAGTTCTTC. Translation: CASSSEPSGRGNNEQFF. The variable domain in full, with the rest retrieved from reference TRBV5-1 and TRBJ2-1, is KAGVTQTPRYLIKTRGQQVTLSCSPISGHRSVSWYQQTPGQGLQFLFEYFSETQRNKGNFPGRFSGRQFSNSRSEMNVSTLELGDSALYLCASSSEPSGRGNNEQFFGPGTRLTVL.

The CDR3 sequence: CASTYRGRGVYEQYF. The DNA of the CDR3 is TGTGCCAGCACCTACAGGGGGCGGGGGGTCTACGAGCAGTACTTC. This chain connects TRBV28 to TRBJ2-7, with a weak D call TRBD1 (9 bases). CDR3 length: 15 residues. From germline, CDR1 is MDHEN and CDR2 SYDVKM. V shed 7 bases and J shed 3 bases, with 19 bases lying between them.

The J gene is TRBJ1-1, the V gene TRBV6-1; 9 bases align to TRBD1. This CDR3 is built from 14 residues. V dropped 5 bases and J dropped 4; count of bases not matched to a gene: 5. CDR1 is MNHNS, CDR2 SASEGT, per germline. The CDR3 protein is CASSIDRGGTEAFF. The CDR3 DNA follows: TGTGCCAGCAGTATAGACAGGGGGGGCACTGAAGCTTTCTTT.

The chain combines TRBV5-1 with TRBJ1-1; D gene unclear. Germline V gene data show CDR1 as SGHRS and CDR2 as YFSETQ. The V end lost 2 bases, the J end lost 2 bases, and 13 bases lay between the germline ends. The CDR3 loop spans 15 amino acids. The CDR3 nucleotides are TGCGCCAGCAGCTTATCGGGCGCAGCCAACACTGAAGCTTTCTTT. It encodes CASSLSGAANTEAFF.

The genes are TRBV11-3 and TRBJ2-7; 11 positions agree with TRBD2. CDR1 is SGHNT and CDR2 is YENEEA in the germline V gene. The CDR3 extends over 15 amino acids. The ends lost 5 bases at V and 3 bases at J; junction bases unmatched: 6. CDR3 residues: CASSETSGIFYEQYF. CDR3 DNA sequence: TGTGCCAGCAGCGAGACTAGCGGGATCTTCTACGAGCAGTACTTC. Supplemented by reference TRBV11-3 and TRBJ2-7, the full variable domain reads EAGVVQSPRYKIIEKKQPVAFWCNPISGHNTLYWYLQNLGQGPELLIRYENEEAVDDSQLPKDRFSAERLKGVDSTLKIQPAELGDSAVYLCASSETSGIFYEQYFGPGTRLTVT.

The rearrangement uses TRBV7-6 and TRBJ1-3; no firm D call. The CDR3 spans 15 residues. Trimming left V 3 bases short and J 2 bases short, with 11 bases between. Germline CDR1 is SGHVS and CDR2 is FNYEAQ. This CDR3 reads CASSFSASPGNTIYF. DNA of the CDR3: TGTGCCAGCAGCTTTAGTGCGAGCCCTGGAAACACCATATATTTT. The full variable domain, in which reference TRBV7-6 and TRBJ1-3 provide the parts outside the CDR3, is GAGVSQSPRYKVTKRGQDVALRCDPISGHVSLYWYRQALGQGPEFLTYFNYEAQQDKSGLPNDRFSAERPEGSISTLTIQRTEQRDSAMYRCASSFSASPGNTIYFGEGSWLTVV.

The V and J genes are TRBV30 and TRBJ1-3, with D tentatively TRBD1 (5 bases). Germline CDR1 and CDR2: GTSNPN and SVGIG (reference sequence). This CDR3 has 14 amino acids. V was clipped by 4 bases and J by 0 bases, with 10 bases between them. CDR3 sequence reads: CAWTGVRSGNTIYF. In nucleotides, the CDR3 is TGTGCCTGGACGGGGGTACGCTCTGGAAACACCATATATTTT.

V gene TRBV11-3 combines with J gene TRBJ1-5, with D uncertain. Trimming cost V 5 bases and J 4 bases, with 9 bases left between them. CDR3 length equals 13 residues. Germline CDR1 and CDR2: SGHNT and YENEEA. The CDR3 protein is CASSASLNQPQHF. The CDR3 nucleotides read TGTGCCAGCAGCGCATCCCTAAATCAGCCCCAGCATTTT.

For the CDR3, the DNA is TGTGCCAGCTCACCACCTAGCGCAGGGCCGCAGTTCTTC. Encoded protein: CASSPPSAGPQFF. The V call is TRBV18, the J call TRBJ2-1; D is tentatively TRBD1 or TRBD2 (5 bases each). The CDR3 loop spans 13 amino acids. Germline-derived CDR1 and CDR2 are KGHSH and LQKENI. The V and J ends lost 0 bases and 12 bases respectively, with 12 bases between them.

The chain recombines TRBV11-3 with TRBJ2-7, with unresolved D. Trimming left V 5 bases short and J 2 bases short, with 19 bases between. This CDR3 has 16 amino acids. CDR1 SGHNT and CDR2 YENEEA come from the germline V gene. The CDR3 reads CASSHLVGRPPYEQYF. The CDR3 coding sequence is TGTGCCAGCAGCCACCTGGTAGGCCGTCCCCCCTACGAGCAGTACTTC.

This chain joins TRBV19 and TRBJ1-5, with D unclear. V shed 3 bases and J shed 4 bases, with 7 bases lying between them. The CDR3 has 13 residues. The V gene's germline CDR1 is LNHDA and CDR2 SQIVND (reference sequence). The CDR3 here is CASSMGRNQPQHF. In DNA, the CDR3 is TGTGCCAGTAGTATGGGCCGGAATCAGCCCCAGCATTTT.

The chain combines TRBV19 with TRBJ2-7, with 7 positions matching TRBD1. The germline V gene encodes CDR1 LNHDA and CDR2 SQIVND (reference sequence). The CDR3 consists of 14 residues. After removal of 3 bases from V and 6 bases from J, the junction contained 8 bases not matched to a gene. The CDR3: CASSIDRDLAEQYF. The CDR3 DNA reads TGTGCCAGTAGTATTGACAGGGACCTCGCCGAGCAGTACTTC.